This record concerns one T cell receptor beta chain sequence. The antigen remains undetermined. These data originate in a study of persistence of HIV-infected CD4 T cells. Nonspecific anti-CD3/anti-CD28 bead stimulation represents the broad CD4+ T cell repertoire. Sorting selected CD4+ T cells upregulating both CD40 ligand and CD69. The libraries were made with immunoSEQ version 4 in survey mode. Generated by immunoSEQ multiplex PCR, the TCRdb table keeps only in-frame clones and is missing some. Of approximately 46,000 clones listed, just under 90% are singletons. This TCR was sampled from an adult woman with HIV who was CMV-seropositive. The starting material was CD4+ T cells sorted from PBMCs after approximately 19-hour stimulation, obtained from a patient who received antiretroviral therapy.

CDR3 in amino acids: CASSQDLDDGRQPQHF. For the CDR3, the DNA is TGTGCCAGCAGCCAAGATCTGGACGACGGTCGGCAGCCCCAGCATTTT. This rearrangement joins TRBV3-1 (or the pseudogene TRBV3-2) to TRBJ1-5; D gene ambiguous. The ends were cut back, 0 bases at V and 7 bases at J, with 16 bases in the middle. This CDR3 is built from 16 residues. Per the germline V gene, CDR1 is LGHDT and CDR2 is YNNKEL (reference sequence).